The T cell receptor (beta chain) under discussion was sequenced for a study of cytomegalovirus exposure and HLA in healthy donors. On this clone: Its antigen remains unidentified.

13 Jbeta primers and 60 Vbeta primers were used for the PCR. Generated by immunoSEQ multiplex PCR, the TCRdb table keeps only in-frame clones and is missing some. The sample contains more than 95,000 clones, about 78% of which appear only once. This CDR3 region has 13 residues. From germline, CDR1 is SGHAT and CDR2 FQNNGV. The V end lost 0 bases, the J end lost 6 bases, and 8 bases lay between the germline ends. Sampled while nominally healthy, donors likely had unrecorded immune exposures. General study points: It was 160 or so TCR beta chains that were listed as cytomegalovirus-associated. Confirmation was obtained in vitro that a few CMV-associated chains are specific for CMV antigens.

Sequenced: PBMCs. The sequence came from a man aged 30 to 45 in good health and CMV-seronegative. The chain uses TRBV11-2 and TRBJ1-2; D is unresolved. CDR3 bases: TGTGCCAGCAGCTTAGATACAGCCGATGGCTACACCTTC. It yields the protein CASSLDTADGYTF.